Detailed here is one T cell receptor beta chain. This clonotype was seen many times. Its binding antigen is unknown. No per-base quality is available; no much larger clone lies one base away. The sequencing machine was an Illumina NovaSeq 6000. TCR cDNA was synthesized by 5'RACE template switching, which introduced a universal primer site and unique molecular identifiers. cDNA synthesis was primed from both the TCR alpha and TCR beta constant segments. Library amplification used two PCR steps, and the second PCR step added sample barcodes and sequencing adapters. Sequencing of libraries was done on Illumina HiSeq 2500 (2x100 bp) or NovaSeq (2x150 bp). On the authors' methods: MIGEC was used to demultiplex reads and collapse the reads into UMI consensus sequences, and MiXCR was used for V(D)J alignment. Clonotypes responding to the vaccine were identified with edgeR on replicate PBMC samples, with the criteria of FDR below 0.01 and a log2 fold change above 5 up to day 15. Bulk clonotypes were assigned CD4 or CD8 identity according to which sequenced CD4 or CD8 repertoire held them at higher abundance. TCRdb handled the public reads itself, with Q25 trimming in fastp and clone calling in MiXCR, and kept productive beta chains. Every CDR3 protein is listed once, alongside the most common genes and DNA of its rows. For this entry, the V and J calls and clone size follow TCRdb and not the study's own pipeline. The table for this sample lists 250,000 to 400,000 distinct CDR3 sequences; 3.5% to 4.5% of them were counted only once. Roughly a fifth of the sample lies in the top ten.

The treatment or condition label for this specimen denotes: live attenuated yellow fever vaccine strain. At each blood-draw timepoint, two biological replicates of bulk PBMCs were collected. A standard Ficoll-Paque protocol was used to isolate PBMCs from peripheral blood. TriZol was used to extract RNA from bulk PBMCs, CD4 and CD8 fractions, and dextramer-positive and dextramer-negative fractions. V is shortened by 4 bases, J by 1 base, and the region joining them spans 10 bases. From the germline V gene (reference sequence), CDR1 is SEHNR and CDR2 is FQNEAQ. Its CDR3 holds 14 amino acids, cysteine through phenylalanine. The kept DNA is CDR3 alone, 42 bases in frame from the first base. This entry comes from a study of T cells after yellow fever vaccination (dated by TCRdb to between 2018 and 2020). In the study overall: Libraries from fractions with low cell numbers were prepared with the SMART-Seq v4 Ultra Low Input RNA kit. To follow T-cell clones before and after both primary and booster YFV17D yellow fever vaccination, bulk TCR alpha and beta repertoires underwent longitudinal sequencing. Blood was drawn at multiple timepoints before and after primary and secondary immunization, with bulk PBMC replicates and cell subsets isolated. Two healthy male donors made up the cohort, one aged 18 to 30 years and the other aged 30 to 40 years.

Study-wide conclusions, independent of this receptor: The study included only a couple of donors, which limits how far the findings can be generalized. Compared with the primary T-cell response, the secondary T-cell response was faster but weaker, reaching its peak on day 5 rather than on day 15. Most clones expanded after primary vaccination (roughly 96% of CD4 and 88% of CD8) were re-detected after the booster, suggesting that broad memory maintenance occurred. FACS-sorted repertoires could contain abundant contaminating clonotypes from the bulk population, so computational filtering was required. A small fraction of clonotypes appeared in both the CD4 and CD8 compartments, likely as a result of convergent recombination.

This clonotype was obtained from a young man who received the YFV17D yellow fever vaccine. The receptor chain draws on TRBV7-9 and TRBJ1-1; no D segment can be confidently identified. Sample: PBMCs, taken 15 days after the yellow fever booster vaccination. CDR3 reads: CASSSRERNTEAFF. The nucleotide sequence reads TGTGCCAGCAGCTCGAGGGAGAGGAACACTGAAGCTTTCTTT.